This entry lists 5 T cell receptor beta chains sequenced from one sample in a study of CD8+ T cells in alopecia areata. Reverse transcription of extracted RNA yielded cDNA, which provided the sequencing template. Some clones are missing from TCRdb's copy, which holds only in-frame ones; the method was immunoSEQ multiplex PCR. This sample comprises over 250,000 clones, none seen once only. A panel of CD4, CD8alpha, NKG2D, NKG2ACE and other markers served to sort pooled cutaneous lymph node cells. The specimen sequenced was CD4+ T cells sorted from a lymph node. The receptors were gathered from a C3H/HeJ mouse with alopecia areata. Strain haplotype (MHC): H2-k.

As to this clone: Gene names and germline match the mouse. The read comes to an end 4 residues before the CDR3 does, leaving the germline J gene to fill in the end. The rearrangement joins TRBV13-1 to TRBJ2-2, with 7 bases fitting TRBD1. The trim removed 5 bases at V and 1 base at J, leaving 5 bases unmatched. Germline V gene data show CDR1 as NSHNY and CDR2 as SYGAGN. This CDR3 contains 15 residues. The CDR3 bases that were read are TGTGCCAGCAGCTGGGACAGCTTAAACACCGGG. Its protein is CASSWDSLNTG. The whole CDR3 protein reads CASSWDSLNTGQLYF.

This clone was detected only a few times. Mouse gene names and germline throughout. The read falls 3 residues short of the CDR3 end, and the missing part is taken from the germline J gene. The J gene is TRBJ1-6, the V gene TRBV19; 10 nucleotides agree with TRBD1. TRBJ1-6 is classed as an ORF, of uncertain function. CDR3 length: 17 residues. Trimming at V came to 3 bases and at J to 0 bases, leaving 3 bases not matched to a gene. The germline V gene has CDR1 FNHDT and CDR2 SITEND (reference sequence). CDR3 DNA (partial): TGTGCCAGCAGTAACCGGGACAGGGGTTCCTATAATTCGCCC. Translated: CASSNRDRGSYNSP. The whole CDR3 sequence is CASSNRDRGSYNSPLYF.

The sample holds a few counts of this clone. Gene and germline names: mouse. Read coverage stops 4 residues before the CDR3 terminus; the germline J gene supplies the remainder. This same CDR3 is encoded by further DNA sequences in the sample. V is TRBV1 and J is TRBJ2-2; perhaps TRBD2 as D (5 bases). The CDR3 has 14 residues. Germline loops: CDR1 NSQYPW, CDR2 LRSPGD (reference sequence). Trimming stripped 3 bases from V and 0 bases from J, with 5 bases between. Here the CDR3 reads CTCSATANTGQLYF. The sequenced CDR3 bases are TGCACCTGCAGTGCGACTGCAAACACCGGG. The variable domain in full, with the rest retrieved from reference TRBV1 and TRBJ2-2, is VTLLEQNPRWRLVPRGQAVNLRCILKNSQYPWMSWYQQDLQKQLQWLFTLRSPGDKEVKSLPGADYLATRVTDTELRLQVANMSQGRTLYCTCSATANTGQLYFGEGSKLTVL.

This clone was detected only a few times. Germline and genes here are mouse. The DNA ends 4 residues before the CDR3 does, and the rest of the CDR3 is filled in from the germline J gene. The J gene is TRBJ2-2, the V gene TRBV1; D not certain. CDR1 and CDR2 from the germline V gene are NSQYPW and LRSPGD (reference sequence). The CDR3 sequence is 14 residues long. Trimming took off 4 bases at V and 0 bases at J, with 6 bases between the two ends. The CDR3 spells CTCSGSTNTGQLYF. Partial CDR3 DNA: TGCACCTGCAGTGGTTCAACAAACACCGGG.

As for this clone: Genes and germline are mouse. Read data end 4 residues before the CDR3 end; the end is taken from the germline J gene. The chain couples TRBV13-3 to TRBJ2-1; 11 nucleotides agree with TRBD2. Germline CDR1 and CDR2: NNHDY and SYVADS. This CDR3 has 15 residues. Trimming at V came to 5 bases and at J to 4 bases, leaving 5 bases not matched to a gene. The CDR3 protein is CASSPTGGAYAEQFF. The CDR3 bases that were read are TGTGCCAGCAGCCCTACTGGGGGGGCTTATGCT.